This entry describes one TCR beta chain. Study processing details: Nucleated cell counts were estimated from reference gene primer amplification. Here immunoSEQ multiplex PCR was the method, and the copy in TCRdb shows in-frame clones only, minus some. V and J calls and clone size are given by that table; D and trimming were obtained from the DNA. Of 56,000 or so clones in the sample, 86% were seen once. This sample was included in a study of blood T cell repertoires in COVID-19. Study information: COVID-19 samples from acute and convalescent phases originated in the United States, Italy and Spain. T cells, B-cell-depleted T cells, or PBMCs supplied cDNA or gDNA.

The specimen was peripheral blood. This receptor was identified in a human donor in a cohort sampled during active COVID-19.

The CDR3 loop is CASRHQGSGANVLTF. The CDR3 bases are TGTGCCAGTAGACATCAGGGCTCCGGGGCCAACGTCCTGACTTTC. The rearrangement joins TRBV19 to TRBJ2-6; D is perhaps TRBD1 (5 bases). Trimming removed 6 bases from V and 4 bases from J, with 13 bases in between. Germline V gene lookup returns CDR1 LNHDA and CDR2 SQIVND (reference sequence). The CDR3 runs to 15 residues.